This entry lists 23 T cell receptor beta chains sequenced from one sample in a study of naive and memory T cell subsets. Both TRBC1 and TRBC2 were covered by a beta constant-region primer of two equimolar oligonucleotides. Ligated cDNA was amplified by four rounds of PCR with nested alpha and beta constant-region primers and SP2. TCRdb fed the UMI-ligation and nested PCR reads into MiXCR, producing one record per CDR3 protein. Among tens of thousands of distinct CDR3 sequences listed, about 10% were seen once. The sample consisted of naive CD8+ T cells from blood. The source of these receptors is a human donor in good health.

Many counts were recorded for this clonotype. CDR3 residues: CASSLGQDVPPGYTF. The CDR3 bases are TGTGCCAGCAGTTTAGGACAGGACGTCCCTCCTGGCTACACCTTC. This chain uses TRBV12-3 or TRBV12-4 with TRBJ1-2; tentatively, D is TRBD1 (6 bases). The CDR3 is 15 residues long. V shed 1 base and J shed 7 bases, with 16 bases lying between them.

In this sample, this clonotype turned up many times. The chain recombines TRBV12-3 or TRBV12-4 with TRBJ2-1; 9 nucleotides agree with TRBD2. The CDR3 is 15 residues long. V lost 5 bases, J lost 8 bases, and 10 bases stayed unmatched. The CDR3 nucleotides read TGTGCCAGCAGTACTCTAGCGGGGAGCCGCCATGAGCAGTTCTTC. Its protein is CASSTLAGSRHEQFF.

In its sample, this clonotype was seen a few times. The rearrangement uses TRBV7-9 and TRBJ1-5; 8 bases map to TRBD1. The germline gives CDR1 SEHNR, CDR2 FQNEAQ (reference sequence). The ends lost 5 bases at V and 5 bases at J; junction bases unmatched: 5. The CDR3 spans 14 residues. The CDR3 nucleotides are TGTGCCAGCAGCCCTGGGACAGGCCATCAGCCCCAGCATTTT. Protein: CASSPGTGHQPQHF.

This chain connects TRBV21-1 to TRBJ2-7. TRBV21-1 is flagged as a pseudogene. CDR3 length: 13 residues. DNA for the CDR3: TGTGCCAGCAGCAAAGGTGGCCGCTACGAGCAGTACTTC. Protein: CASSKGGRYEQYF.

The chain employs TRBV7-2 and TRBJ2-3, with D possibly matching TRBD2 (7 bases). The CDR3 is 17 residues long. Per germline, CDR1 SGHTA and CDR2 FQGNSA. V lost 5 bases and J 5 bases, leaving 23 bases between the germline ends. The CDR3 is CASSQGGGGPRRDTQYF. Written as DNA, the CDR3 is TGTGCCAGCAGCCAGGGCGGGGGCGGCCCTAGGAGAGATACGCAGTATTTT.

The chain has TRBV3-1 and TRBJ1-2; the D gene is possibly TRBD1 (5 bases). The CDR3 is made up of 13 amino acids. The germline V gene has CDR1 LGHDT and CDR2 YNNKEL (reference sequence). V lost 6 bases, J lost 6 bases, and 14 bases lay in between. The CDR3 nucleotides are TGTGCCAGCAGTCCGGGACGCGGGGATGGCTACACCTTC. This sequence encodes CASSPGRGDGYTF.

About this clonotype itself: Being one base from a much bigger clone, this may be a read error. V gene TRBV13 combines with J gene TRBJ1-5, with no clear D. The CDR3 contains 14 residues. Per germline, CDR1 PRHDT and CDR2 FYEKMQ (reference sequence). This chain's CDR3 is CANSLGAEAQPQHF. DNA of the CDR3: TGTGCCAACAGCTTAGGCGCAGAAGCTCAGCCCCAGCATTTT.

This clonotype was seen more than once but under ten times. The genes are TRBV27 and TRBJ2-3; D not certain. V was pared by 4 bases and J by 5 bases, with 13 bases between. Germline V gene lookup returns CDR1 MNHEY and CDR2 SMNVEV (reference sequence). The CDR3 is made up of 14 amino acids. DNA for the CDR3: TGTGCCAGCAGTTCCTTGGACGAGATAGATACGCAGTATTTT. It codes for CASSSLDEIDTQYF.

The rearrangement links TRBV19 to TRBJ2-7; 7 positions match TRBD2. The CDR3 extends over 14 amino acids. The germline V gene has CDR1 LNHDA and CDR2 SQIVND (reference sequence). The trim removed 6 bases at V and 2 bases at J, leaving 7 bases unmatched. This CDR3 is CASSPGSGTYEQYF. The DNA of the CDR3 is TGTGCCAGTAGCCCAGGAAGCGGGACCTACGAGCAGTACTTC.

The chain recombines TRBV28 with TRBJ2-1, with 9 bases matching TRBD2. Germline assignment: CDR1 MDHEN and CDR2 SYDVKM. J gave up 9 bases and V 3 bases, and 9 bases lay outside the gene matches. This CDR3 region has 15 residues. CDR3 in amino acids: CASSFRLAEKREQFF. The CDR3 DNA is TGTGCCAGCAGTTTTAGACTAGCGGAAAAGCGTGAGCAGTTCTTC.

This clonotype occurred many times. The V gene is TRBV9, the J gene TRBJ2-5, with TRBD2 identical over 13 bases. The CDR3 is 15 residues long. CDR1 is SGDLS and CDR2 is YYNGEE in the germline V gene. V was clipped by 3 bases and J by 5 bases; unmatched bases: 4. CDR3 nucleotide sequence: TGTGCCAGCAGCGCACTAGCGGGAGGGCCGGAGACCCAGTACTTC. Encoded protein: CASSALAGGPETQYF.

This chain uses TRBV12-3 or TRBV12-4 with TRBJ2-1, with 7 bases that match TRBD2. This CDR3 contains 15 residues. With V trimmed by 5 bases and J by 2 bases, 6 bases remained unmatched. The CDR3 DNA sequence: TGTGCCAGCAGTCTCGGGGGGAGCCCCTACAATGAGCAGTTCTTC. Its protein is CASSLGGSPYNEQFF.

This clonotype was seen ten or more times. This sequence joins TRBV10-2 and TRBJ2-1, with 12 bases fitting TRBD2. V shed 9 bases, J shed 6 bases, and the junction held 21 bases outside the gene matches. Germline CDR1 WSHSY, CDR2 SAAADI. This CDR3 region has 19 residues. In DNA form, the CDR3 reads TGCGCCAGTTGGTCCGGGCTAGCGGGAGGGCCTGGACGCCTCAATGAGCAGTTCTTC. This sequence encodes CASWSGLAGGPGRLNEQFF.

The gene calls are TRBV5-4 and TRBJ2-7; D not certain. Trimming stripped 0 bases from V and 6 bases from J, with 13 bases between. The CDR3 has 14 amino acids. Germline CDR1 is SGHNT and CDR2 is YYREEE (reference sequence). The CDR3 bases are TGTGCCAGCAGCTTGGTGGCTAAGGCTTCCGAGCAGTACTTC. Amino acids: CASSLVAKASEQYF.

This clonotype was seen many times. The chain uses TRBV12-3 or TRBV12-4 and TRBJ2-1; TRBD2 agrees at 14 bases. The J segment lost 6 bases and the V segment lost 4 bases, leaving 11 bases of the junction unmatched. The CDR3 length is 18 residues. CDR3: CASSSSGLAGEPSNEQFF. The CDR3 nucleotides are TGTGCCAGCAGTTCCTCGGGACTAGCGGGAGAACCTAGCAATGAGCAGTTCTTC.

This clonotype was seen repeatedly, ten times or more. This chain uses TRBV29-1 with TRBJ1-2; TRBD1 might be the D (6 bases). The length of the CDR3 is 12 residues. Per germline, CDR1 SQVTM and CDR2 ANQGSEA. The V end was cut by 3 bases, the J end by 4 bases, with 9 bases between. The CDR3 protein is CSVEDRFYGYTF. CDR3 DNA sequence: TGCAGCGTTGAGGACAGATTCTATGGCTACACCTTC.

The rearrangement links TRBV27 to TRBJ2-1; possibly TRBD2 for D (6 bases). The V end was cut by 5 bases, the J end by 4 bases, with 21 bases between. Germline V gene sequence: CDR1 MNHEY, CDR2 SMNVEV (reference sequence). The CDR3 is 17 residues long. The CDR3 is CASSPKDYDLGYNEQFF. DNA for the CDR3: TGTGCCAGCAGTCCCAAGGACTACGATCTCGGTTACAATGAGCAGTTCTTC.

This clonotype was recorded at least ten times. V and J are TRBV7-9 and TRBJ1-1; 9 nucleotides agree with TRBD1. The CDR3 spans 12 residues. The germline V gene has CDR1 SEHNR and CDR2 FQNEAQ (reference sequence). J was trimmed by 5 bases and V by 9 bases; bases with no gene match: 4. The CDR3, as DNA: TGTGCCAGTATTGGGACAGGGACTGAAGCTTTCTTT. The encoded protein is CASIGTGTEAFF.

This clonotype was observed at least ten times. J is TRBJ2-5 and V is TRBV20-1; TRBD1 matches at 8 bases. This CDR3 contains 14 residues. Per germline, CDR1 DFQATT and CDR2 SNEGSKA (reference sequence). J was trimmed by 6 bases and V by 0 bases; bases with no gene match: 6. As DNA, the CDR3 is TGCAGTGCTAGAGAGACAGGGGACGTGAAGACCCAGTACTTC. Translation gives CSARETGDVKTQYF.

This chain links TRBV5-4 with TRBJ2-7; TRBD1 aligns across 8 bases. Germline V gene lookup returns CDR1 SGHNT and CDR2 YYREEE (reference sequence). The V segment lost 4 bases and the J segment 2 bases; nucleotides outside the gene matches: 11. CDR3 length equals 16 residues. This CDR3 reads CASSEVRGRLAYEQYF. CDR3 in DNA: TGTGCCAGCAGCGAAGTCAGGGGGCGCTTGGCCTACGAGCAGTACTTC.

The rearrangement joins TRBV7-2 to TRBJ2-1, with 7 bases aligning to TRBD1. Per the germline V gene, CDR1 is SGHTA and CDR2 is FQGNSA. This CDR3 contains 16 residues. V gave up 4 bases and J gave up 3 bases; unmatched junction bases: 9. This CDR3 reads CASSYVDRAGYNEQFF. The CDR3 DNA sequence: TGTGCCAGCAGCTACGTAGACAGGGCCGGCTACAATGAGCAGTTCTTC.

In its sample, this clonotype was seen a few times. The rearrangement joins TRBV12-3 or TRBV12-4 to TRBJ2-4; 7 nucleotides agree with TRBD1. J lost 0 bases, V lost 5 bases, and 10 bases had no gene match. The CDR3 contains 17 residues. CDR3 in amino acids: CASSALRDRIAKNIQYF. Written as DNA, the CDR3 is TGTGCCAGCAGTGCACTCCGGGACAGAATAGCCAAAAACATTCAGTACTTC.

The chain carries TRBV27 and TRBJ2-1; D unresolved. The germline V and J ends were trimmed by 7 bases and 3 bases, with 19 bases remaining between them. The CDR3 contains 16 residues. The germline CDR1 and CDR2 sequences are MNHEY and SMNVEV (reference sequence). The CDR3 bases are TGTGCCAGCACCCCCGAAGGCGCAACTCTCTACAATGAGCAGTTCTTC. The encoded protein is CASTPEGATLYNEQFF.